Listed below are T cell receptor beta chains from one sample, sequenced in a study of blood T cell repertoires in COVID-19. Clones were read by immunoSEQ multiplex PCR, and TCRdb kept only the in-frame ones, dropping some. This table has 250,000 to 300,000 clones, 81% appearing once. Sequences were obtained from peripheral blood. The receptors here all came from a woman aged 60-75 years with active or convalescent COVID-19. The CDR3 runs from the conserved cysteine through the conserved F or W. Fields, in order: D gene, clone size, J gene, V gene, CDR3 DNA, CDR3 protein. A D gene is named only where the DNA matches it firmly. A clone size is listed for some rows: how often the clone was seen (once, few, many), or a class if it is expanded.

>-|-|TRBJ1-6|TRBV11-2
TGTGCCAGCAGCACCAACAGGAATTCACCCCTCCACTTT
CASSTNRNSPLHF
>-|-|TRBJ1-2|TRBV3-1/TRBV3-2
TGTGCCAGCAGCCAAGGGTCCCACCTATATGGCTACACCTTC
CASSQGSHLYGYTF
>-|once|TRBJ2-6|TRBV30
TGTGCCTGGAGTCGGGGAACGGGCGCCAACGTCCTGACTTTC
CAWSRGTGANVLTF
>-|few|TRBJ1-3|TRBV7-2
TGTGCCAGTATGGGCAATGGAAACACCATATATTTT
CASMGNGNTIYF
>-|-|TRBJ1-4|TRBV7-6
TGTGCCAGCAGCTTAGAGGCCAGGGGAACTAATGAAAAACTGTTTTTT
CASSLEARGTNEKLFF
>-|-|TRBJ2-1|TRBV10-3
TGTGCCATCAGTGACGGGGGGCCCAATGAGCAGTTCTTC
CAISDGGPNEQFF
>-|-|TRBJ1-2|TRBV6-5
TGTGCCGGCGACAGTTTTCCTCATGGCTACACCTTC
CAGDSFPHGYTF
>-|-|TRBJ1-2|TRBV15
TGTGCCACCAGCAGAGATCACTCAGGGCGGCACTATGGCTACACCTTC
CATSRDHSGRHYGYTF
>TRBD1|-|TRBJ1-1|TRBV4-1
TGCGCCAGCAGCCAAGAGCGAGGGACAGGGTGGGAGATGAACGCTTTCTTT
CASSQERGTGWEMNAFF
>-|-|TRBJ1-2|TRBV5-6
TGTGCCAGCAGCTTTACGATGACCTCCAGGGGCTATGGCTACACCTTC
CASSFTMTSRGYGYTF
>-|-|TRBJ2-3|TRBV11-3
TGTGCCAGCAGTTTGGGCCCCACAGATACGCAGTATTTT
CASSLGPTDTQYF
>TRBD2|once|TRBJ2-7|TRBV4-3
TGCGCCAGCAGCCAAGATCTGGGACTAGCGGGCTACGAGCAGTACTTC
CASSQDLGLAGYEQYF
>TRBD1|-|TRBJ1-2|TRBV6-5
TGTGCCAGCAGTTACTCGAGGACAGGCTCCGGCTACACCTTC
CASSYSRTGSGYTF
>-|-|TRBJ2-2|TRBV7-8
TGTGCCAGCAGCCCCCGCACCGGGGAGCTGTTTTTT
CASSPRTGELFF
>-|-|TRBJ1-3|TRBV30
TGTGCCTGTCGGGACACCCGGAGAAACACCATATATTTT
CACRDTRRNTIYF
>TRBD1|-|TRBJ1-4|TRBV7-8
TGTGCCAGCAGCTCCGTACGGACAGGAGGGAATGAAAAACTGTTTTTT
CASSSVRTGGNEKLFF
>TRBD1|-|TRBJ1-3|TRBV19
TGTGCCAGTAGCGTACCGGGACAGGGGAGCTCTGGAAACACCATATATTTT
CASSVPGQGSSGNTIYF
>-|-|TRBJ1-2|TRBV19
TGTGCCAGTAGTATAGGGGCTGGTTATGGCTACACCTTC
CASSIGAGYGYTF
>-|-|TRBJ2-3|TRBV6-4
TGTGCCAGCAGAAGGTCGTTCGGGGTCACAGATACGCAGTATTTT
CASRRSFGVTDTQYF
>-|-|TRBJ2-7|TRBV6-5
TGTGCCAGCAGTTACTCCGGGGGTGCGGGCGAGCAGTACTTC
CASSYSGGAGEQYF
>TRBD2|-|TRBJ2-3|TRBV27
TGTGCCAGCGGTAGCGGGGGGGCCGAAGATACGCAGTATTTT
CASGSGGAEDTQYF
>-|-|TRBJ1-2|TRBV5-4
TGTGCCAGCAGCTTGCCAGGGCACGACTATGGCTACACCTTC
CASSLPGHDYGYTF
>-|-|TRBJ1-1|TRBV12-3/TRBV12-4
TGTGCCAGCAGTCGCGGGGAGTTTGAAGCTTTCTTT
CASSRGEFEAFF
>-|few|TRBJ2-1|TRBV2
TGTGCCAGCAGTGAAATGGGGCCCCGGATTCAGCCTTACAATGAGCAGTTCTTC
CASSEMGPRIQPYNEQFF
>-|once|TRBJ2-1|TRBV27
TGTGCCAGCCAGGGCGTCTACAATGAGCAGTTCTTC
CASQGVYNEQFF
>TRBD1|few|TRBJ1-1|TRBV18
TGTGCCAGCTCAGCGGGGACAGTATATAGTAACACTGAAGCTTTCTTT
CASSAGTVYSNTEAFF
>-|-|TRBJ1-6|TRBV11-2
TGTGCCAGCAGCCGTAGACAGTCAAATTCACCCCTCCACTTT
CASSRRQSNSPLHF